This T cell receptor (beta chain) emerged from a study of T cell responses to AZD1222 COVID-19 vaccine (dated by TCRdb to the early 2020s). Describing the broader study: A total of under 250 trial participants underwent TCR sequencing, of whom 200 to 220 had received two doses of AZD1222 and some 25 had received two doses of the MenACWY control vaccine. Trial participants were enrolled into age subgroups of 18-55, 56-69 and 70-plus years, which contained about 150, 27 and 61 TCR-sequenced participants, respectively.

To note about this clone: No cognate antigen has been identified for it. Nothing much larger sits one base from this clone, and base qualities are not available.

General study outcomes and caveats: In the small 56-69-year group, the increase in depth fell short of significance, most likely because of low power. Most participants were white British and females outnumbered males, and the authors suggested that clonal diversity may have been underestimated. A significant rise in spike-specific TCR breadth and depth was observed after two AZD1222 doses relative to day 0 and relative to MenACWY recipients. Nearly half of unique spike-specific TCRs reportedly recognized epitopes outside regions mutated in the B.1.351 and B.1.1.7 variants. Only five or six AZD1222 recipients were SARS-CoV-2 seropositive at baseline, limiting conclusions about previously exposed vaccinees. CD4 TCRs associated with the vaccine covered the entire spike protein, and the dominant responses were in regions 160-218 and 743-854. Because no samples from the day 14 peak response were available, repertoires could be characterized only after the peak T cell response.

The CDR3 regions of human TCRbeta chains were subjected to immunosequencing. The original methods were these. Repertoire TCRs were matched against a reference library of SARS-CoV-2-specific TCRs generated with the MIRA antigen-specificity platform. Breadth meant the fraction of unique TCRs that were SARS-CoV-2-associated, whereas depth meant the fraction of total T cells that were SARS-CoV-2-associated. Each spike-specific TCR was assigned to its reactive spike region and to a CD4 or CD8 class using the MIRA data. Log10-transformed breadth and depth values were compared by one-way ANOVA with Sidak's multiple comparisons tests. TCRdb limited this immuneACCESS table to in-frame rearrangements with V and J called. A share of clones is missing; checked studies link under half to unresolved V genes, and the rest is unexplained. D and trimming come from the DNA, and the V and J calls and clone size come from that table. The sample has over 110,000 clones on record, roughly nine tenths of them singletons. Of the sample, around 10% is held by the ten largest clones.

The CDR3 spans 15 residues, from the cysteine through the phenylalanine. Kept here is only the CDR3 DNA, which spans 45 bases and is read in frame from base 1. V is pared back by 4 bases and J by 1 base, with 12 bases lying between the germline termini. The germline V gene (reference sequence) gives CDR1 as SGHNT and CDR2 as YYREEE. What this sample's time point label stands for: about 28 days (+/-7) after the second vaccine dose. Because spike-specific TCR depth and breadth did not differ between the two schedules, AZD1222 recipients who got a second dose at roughly 4 weeks were pooled with those who got a second dose at roughly 12 weeks. Vaccinee samples were obtained from the UK trials COV001 and COV002, which included a single-blind randomized controlled phase 2/3 trial of AZD1222 (ChAdOx1 nCoV-19) in healthy adults. For TCRbeta chain sequencing, PBMC samples were collected from trial participants at day 0 and at day 28 after the second dose.

Sequences were derived from peripheral blood, sampled 28 days after the second AZD1222 dose. The source is an adult who received the AZD1222 COVID-19 vaccine. The rearranged chain carries TRBV5-4 and TRBJ2-1, with the D gene call left open. The CDR3 in this case is CASSPPGQSYNEQFF. The nucleotide sequence reads TGTGCCAGCAGCCCCCCGGGTCAATCCTACAATGAGCAGTTCTTC. Reference TRBV5-4 and TRBJ2-1 genes cover what lies past the CDR3, so the full variable domain is ETGVTQSPTHLIKTRGQQVTLRCSSQSGHNTVSWYQQALGQGPQFIFQYYREEENGRGNFPPRFSGLQFPNYSSELNVNALELDDSALYLCASSPPGQSYNEQFFGPGTRLTVL.